One sample yielded the 23 T cell receptor beta chains listed below, sequenced in a study of blood T cell repertoires in COVID-19. TCRdb keeps only in-frame clones here, not all; method: immunoSEQ multiplex PCR. Here the sample spans 200,000 to 250,000 clones, around 89% being singletons. The source material was PBMCs or T cells enriched from blood (not recorded which). The receptors come from a man aged 45-65 years who had been exposed to COVID-19.

The rearrangement links TRBV3-1 (or the pseudogene TRBV3-2) to TRBJ1-1; no reliable D call. The CDR3 is made up of 14 amino acids. Per germline, CDR1 LGHDT and CDR2 YNNKEL (reference sequence). The V end lost 0 bases, the J end lost 1 base, and 6 bases lay between the germline ends. This chain's CDR3 is CASSQDSRNTEAFF. CDR3 sequence (DNA): TGTGCCAGCAGCCAAGATTCCAGGAACACTGAAGCTTTCTTT.

The chain employs TRBV29-1 and TRBJ1-1; 7 nucleotides line up with TRBD1. V gave up 4 bases and J gave up 3 bases; unmatched junction bases: 8. This CDR3 is built from 14 residues. Germline loops: CDR1 SQVTM, CDR2 ANQGSEA. The CDR3 is CSVVVQGIYTEAFF. The CDR3 DNA sequence: TGCAGCGTTGTGGTACAGGGGATCTACACTGAAGCTTTCTTT. Filled out from reference TRBV29-1 and TRBJ1-1, the complete variable domain reads SAVISQKPSRDICQRGTSLTIQCQVDSQVTMMFWYRQQPGQSLTLIATANQGSEATYESGFVIDKFPISRPNLTFSTLTVSNMSPEDSSIYLCSVVVQGIYTEAFFGQGTRLTVV.

J is TRBJ2-7 and V is TRBV3-1 (or the pseudogene TRBV3-2); 7 nucleotides align to TRBD1. Looked up from germline, CDR1 is LGHDT and CDR2 is YNNKEL (reference sequence). The CDR3 has 13 residues. Trimming took 3 bases from V and 5 from J; bases not matched to a gene: 4. Here the CDR3 reads CASSHRQGHEQYV. The CDR3 DNA reads TGTGCCAGCAGCCATCGACAGGGCCACGAGCAGTACGTC.

The table lists this clone with a count of one. V and J are TRBV19 and TRBJ1-1; 7 bases agree with TRBD1. The CDR3 has 15 amino acids. The V and J ends lost 6 bases and 0 bases, in that order; junction bases with no gene match: 7. Germline CDR1 is LNHDA and CDR2 is SQIVND (reference sequence). The CDR3 region has the DNA TGTGCCAGTAGGGTGATTCAGGGGGTGAACACTGAAGCTTTCTTT. Protein product: CASRVIQGVNTEAFF. The full variable domain, in which reference TRBV19 and TRBJ1-1 provide the parts outside the CDR3, is DGGITQSPKYLFRKEGQNVTLSCEQNLNHDAMYWYRQDPGQGLRLIYYSQIVNDFQKGDIAEGYSVSREKKESFPLTVTSAQKNPTAFYLCASRVIQGVNTEAFFGQGTRLTVV.

The J gene is TRBJ2-1, the V gene TRBV7-3; 8 bases are shared with TRBD1. V trimming: 5 bases; J trimming: 1 base; junction bases outside the gene matches: 4. Germline loops: CDR1 SGHTA, CDR2 FQGTGA. The CDR3 loop spans 15 amino acids. The DNA for the CDR3 is TGTGCCAGCAGCGTCGACAGGGGTTCCTACAATGAGCAGTTCTTC. The encoded protein is CASSVDRGSYNEQFF.

This clone was observed at least ten times. This chain uses TRBV2 with TRBJ2-1; TRBD1 matches at 8 bases. Germline values: CDR1 SNHLY, CDR2 FYNNEI. This CDR3 comprises 15 residues. After removal of 3 bases from V and 7 bases from J, the junction contained 8 bases not matched to a gene. This CDR3 reads CASSDVQQGANEQFF. CDR3 bases: TGTGCCAGCAGTGACGTCCAGCAGGGGGCTAATGAGCAGTTCTTC.

Here the CDR3 DNA reads TGTGCCAGCAGCCCGACAGGACAAGGAAACACCATATATTTT. Protein product: CASSPTGQGNTIYF. J is TRBJ1-3 and V is TRBV7-3, with D tentatively TRBD1 (6 bases). This CDR3 is 14 amino acids long. Trimming took 5 bases from V and 4 from J, leaving 12 bases between them. The germline V gene encodes CDR1 SGHTA and CDR2 FQGTGA.

This chain links TRBV3-1 (or the pseudogene TRBV3-2) with TRBJ2-3; TRBD1 matches at 7 bases. With V trimmed by 7 bases and J by 0 bases, 7 bases remained unmatched. Per the germline V gene, CDR1 is LGHDT and CDR2 is YNNKEL (reference sequence). The CDR3 totals 15 residues. The CDR3 reads CASKGGPSSTDTQYF. As DNA, the CDR3 is TGTGCCAGCAAAGGGGGCCCGTCCAGCACAGATACGCAGTATTTT.

The rearrangement links TRBV7-6 to TRBJ2-1, with 10 nucleotides matching TRBD1. V shed 3 bases, J shed 4 bases, and the junction held 6 bases outside the gene matches. Germline-derived CDR1 and CDR2 are SGHVS and FNYEAQ. This CDR3 region has 16 residues. CDR3 coding DNA: TGTGCCAGCAGCTTCAGACAGGGGGCGAGTTACAATGAGCAGTTCTTC. It yields the protein CASSFRQGASYNEQFF.

The V gene is TRBV10-3, the J gene TRBJ2-2; D perhaps matches TRBD1 (5 bases). Per the germline V gene, CDR1 is ENHRY and CDR2 is SYGVKD. The ends were cut back, 6 bases at V and 6 bases at J, with 14 bases in the middle. The CDR3 consists of 14 residues. The CDR3, as DNA: TGTGCCATCAGGGACCAGGGTTTGGCCGGGGAGCTGTTTTTT. Protein: CAIRDQGLAGELFF.

This chain uses TRBV27 with TRBJ2-5, with a possible D match to TRBD1 (6 bases). Germline CDR1 and CDR2: MNHEY and SMNVEV (reference sequence). The CDR3 covers 13 residues. V lost 5 bases and J lost 5, with 12 bases in between. CDR3 DNA sequence: TGTGCCAGCAGTCCACAGGGTTGGGAGACCCAGTACTTC. Protein product: CASSPQGWETQYF.

This chain uses TRBV9 with TRBJ2-1, with a possible D match to TRBD2 (5 bases). The germline V and J ends were trimmed by 3 bases and 5 bases, with 27 bases remaining between them. Per germline, CDR1 SGDLS and CDR2 YYNGEE. The CDR3 covers 19 residues. CDR3 loop: CASSDRLTPVLPGDNEQFF. In DNA, the CDR3 is TGTGCCAGCAGCGACCGACTAACCCCGGTCCTCCCTGGGGACAATGAGCAGTTCTTC.

CDR3 in DNA: TGTGCCAGCAGCTTACGTCGGACAGGGAGCTCTGGAAACACCATATATTTT. This encodes CASSLRRTGSSGNTIYF. The chain employs TRBV7-8 and TRBJ1-3, with 8 bases identical to TRBD1. V trimming: 2 bases; J trimming: 0 bases; junction bases outside the gene matches: 6. This CDR3 is 17 amino acids long. The V gene's germline CDR1 is SGHVS and CDR2 FQNEAQ. Full variable domain (outside the CDR3, taken from reference TRBV7-8 and TRBJ1-3): GAGVSQSPRYKVAKRGQDVALRCDPISGHVSLFWYQQALGQGPEFLTYFQNEAQLDKSGLPSDRFFAERPEGSVSTLKIQRTQQEDSAVYLCASSLRRTGSSGNTIYFGEGSWLTVV.

The rearrangement joins TRBV2 to TRBJ2-5; 10 bases align to TRBD2. The length of the CDR3 is 14 residues. Germline-derived CDR1 and CDR2 are SNHLY and FYNNEI. V lost 5 bases to trimming and J lost 5 bases; unmatched junction nucleotides: 5. The chain's CDR3 is CASSLAGGRETQYF. Here the CDR3 DNA reads TGTGCCAGCAGTTTAGCGGGAGGACGTGAGACCCAGTACTTC.

The chain is built from TRBV29-1 and TRBJ2-7; 9 bases agree with TRBD1. J gave up 3 bases and V 7 bases, and 7 bases lay outside the gene matches. The CDR3 runs to 13 residues. Germline-derived CDR1 and CDR2 are SQVTM and ANQGSEA. CDR3 amino acids: CSGADRGDYEQYF. In DNA, the CDR3 is TGCAGCGGGGCCGACAGGGGGGACTACGAGCAGTACTTC.

The CDR3 spells CASSPIGAINLFF. CDR3 nucleotides: TGTGCCAGCTCACCAATTGGGGCCATCAACCTGTTCTTC. The J gene is TRBJ2-1, the V gene TRBV18; a possible D gene is TRBD1 (5 bases). The CDR3 covers 13 residues. With 2 bases removed from V and 15 bases from J, the gap between germline ends came to 17 bases. Germline assignment: CDR1 KGHSH and CDR2 LQKENI.

The J gene is TRBJ2-2, the V gene TRBV5-5; 8 bases align to TRBD1. The CDR3 has 19 amino acids. The germline V gene encodes CDR1 SGHKS and CDR2 YYEKEE (reference sequence). V was clipped by 4 bases and J by 3 bases; unmatched bases: 17. The CDR3 coding sequence is TGTGCCAGCAGCAGCACCCCTGGGGGCAGGGGGCGCGACACCGGGGAGCTGTTTTTT. Protein sequence: CASSSTPGGRGRDTGELFF.

This clone occurred once. The chain couples TRBV2 to TRBJ1-1; the D is unclear. CDR3 length equals 13 residues. Germline assignment: CDR1 SNHLY and CDR2 FYNNEI. The V end lost 7 bases, the J end lost 3 bases, and 12 bases lay between the germline ends. CDR3 loop: CASTSNTDTEAFF. The CDR3 nucleotides read TGTGCCAGCACCTCTAACACAGACACTGAAGCTTTCTTT.

V is TRBV13 and J is TRBJ1-2; D gene ambiguous. Trimming shortened V by 0 bases and J by 8 bases, and 10 bases separated the two germline ends. The CDR3 loop spans 13 amino acids. Germline CDR1 and CDR2: PRHDT and FYEKMQ (reference sequence). The CDR3 loop is CASSLGPEEGYTF. In nucleotides, the CDR3 is TGTGCCAGCAGCTTAGGGCCAGAGGAGGGCTACACCTTC.

This chain uses TRBV11-3 with TRBJ1-1; D is undetermined. Germline CDR1 SGHNT, CDR2 YENEEA. The germline V and J ends were trimmed by 5 bases and 0 bases, with 7 bases remaining between them. This CDR3 is 13 amino acids long. The CDR3: CASSPNMNTEAFF. CDR3 nucleotide sequence: TGTGCCAGCAGCCCAAACATGAACACTGAAGCTTTCTTT.

This sequence joins TRBV27 and TRBJ2-2; D is perhaps TRBD2 (5 bases). Germline V CDR1 and CDR2: MNHEY, SMNVEV (reference sequence). This CDR3 is built from 15 residues. Trimming shortened V by 4 bases and J by 7 bases, and 16 bases separated the two germline ends. CDR3 in DNA: TGTGCCAGCAGTTCCCGGAGAGGGTGGAGCGGGGAGCTGTTTTTT. This translates into CASSSRRGWSGELFF.

The count of this clone is one. V is TRBV5-1 and J is TRBJ2-5; 11 bases are a match to TRBD1. The CDR3 loop spans 16 amino acids. V lost 6 bases to trimming and J lost 4 bases; unmatched junction nucleotides: 11. Germline lookup yields CDR1 SGHRS and CDR2 YFSETQ. For the CDR3, the DNA is TGCGCCAGCATCCGGACAGGGGGCGCAGGTGGAGAGACCCAGTACTTC. As protein: CASIRTGGAGGETQYF.

The rearrangement links TRBV3-1 (or the pseudogene TRBV3-2) to TRBJ1-1; D is ambiguous. V lost 0 bases and J 3 bases, leaving 5 bases between the germline ends. Germline V lookup: CDR1 LGHDT, CDR2 YNNKEL (reference sequence). The CDR3 is 13 residues long. As DNA, the CDR3 is TGTGCCAGCAGCCAAGAGAGGGACACTGAAGCTTTCTTT. Its translation: CASSQERDTEAFF.